Here is one T cell receptor beta chain with its context. The entry originates in a study of blood T cell repertoires in COVID-19. Study overall: Sites across the United States, Italy and Spain contributed samples from acute and convalescent COVID-19. T cells, B-cell-depleted T cells, or PBMCs provided the cDNA or gDNA that served as material.

Losses at the gene ends were 4 bases for V and 5 bases for J; bases not matched to a gene: 9. In germline, CDR1 is SGHRS, CDR2 YFSETQ. CDR3 length: 15 residues. Using immunoSEQ multiplex PCR, the repertoire was profiled, and TCRdb retains in-frame clones only, with some absent. The sample yields some 130,000 clones, 70% to 90% seen once. Sequences were obtained from peripheral blood. This TCR was recovered from a man between 65 and 79 years old with active COVID-19. The genes are TRBV5-1 and TRBJ2-5, with 9 bases identical to TRBD2. CDR3 region: CASSQLAGVQETQYF. CDR3 bases: TGCGCCAGCAGCCAGTTAGCGGGAGTACAGGAGACCCAGTACTTC.